This T cell receptor (beta chain) appears in the sequencing data of a study of blood T cell repertoires in COVID-19. Libraries were prepared by immunoSEQ multiplex PCR; TCRdb keeps only in-frame clonotypes and omits some of them. The sample lists a few hundred thousand clones; approximately 92% were seen once. The CDR3 spans 15 residues. V was trimmed by 4 bases and J by 2 bases, leaving 11 bases between them. Germline CDR1 and CDR2: SGHTA and FQGTGA. Individuals drawn from around 25 US areas were roughly 18 to 89 years old. Participant reports of clinical history set cohort assignment. The sequencing input was PBMCs or T cells enriched from blood (not recorded which). J is TRBJ2-2 and V is TRBV7-3; D not certain. This TCR derives from a young man who had recovered from COVID-19. This CDR3 is CASSSSTVNTGELFF. The DNA for the CDR3 is TGTGCCAGCAGCTCCTCCACAGTTAACACCGGGGAGCTGTTTTTT.